The 29 T cell receptor beta chains reported below all come from one sample, sequenced in a study of T-cell reconstitution after alpha-beta-depleted transplantation in children. This sample's TCRbeta library carried unique molecular identifier barcodes. From the PCR reads, TCRdb called clonotypes with MiXCR, one entry per CDR3 protein. This table has about 77,000 distinct CDR3 sequences, around 18% appearing once. Sequencing was performed on PBMCs, mostly from graft donor cells, taken 360 days after TCRalphabeta/CD19-depleted stem cell transplant. Receptors originate from a male patient aged 2 to 10 who had a stem cell transplant for acute lymphoblastic leukemia, so the T cells may come from the graft donor.

This chain connects TRBV18 to TRBJ2-2; D perhaps matches TRBD2 (6 bases). This CDR3 region has 16 residues. Germline lookup yields CDR1 KGHSH and CDR2 LQKENI. V was trimmed by 0 bases and J by 3 bases, leaving 11 bases between them. The CDR3 region is CASSPPGTGYTGELFF. The DNA for the CDR3 is TGTGCCAGCTCACCACCGGGGACTGGATACACCGGGGAGCTGTTTTTT.

This clonotype was found many times. Here the CDR3 reads CASSLMLAGGVGEQFF. DNA for the CDR3: TGCGCCAGCAGCTTGATGCTAGCGGGAGGGGTCGGTGAGCAGTTCTTC. V is TRBV5-1 and J is TRBJ2-1, with 12 bases matching TRBD2. The CDR3 sequence is 16 residues long. V was pared by 1 base and J by 9 bases, with 8 bases of the junction left unmatched. The germline V gene encodes CDR1 SGHRS and CDR2 YFSETQ.

The rearrangement joins TRBV7-9 to TRBJ2-1, with D perhaps matching TRBD1 (6 bases). The CDR3 consists of 10 residues. V was pared by 3 bases and J by 16 bases, with 10 bases between. The germline V gene encodes CDR1 SEHNR and CDR2 FQNEAQ (reference sequence). The CDR3, as DNA: TGTGCCAGCAGCTTTCAGGGGATCTTCTTC. Residues: CASSFQGIFF.

This clonotype has at least ten counts. The chain is built from TRBV10-3 and TRBJ2-7; TRBD1 agrees at 7 bases. The CDR3 has 18 residues. Germline CDR1 ENHRY, CDR2 SYGVKD. Trimming at V came to 0 bases and at J to 0 bases, leaving 11 bases not matched to a gene. This CDR3 reads CAISESIGGGLSSYEQYF. The CDR3 nucleotides are TGTGCCATCAGTGAGTCGATAGGGGGCGGCCTAAGCTCCTACGAGCAGTACTTC.

This clonotype was seen only a few times. The gene calls are TRBV4-1 and TRBJ1-1; no firm D call. The CDR3 totals 18 residues. Per germline, CDR1 MGHRA and CDR2 YSYEKL. V was trimmed by 0 bases and J by 0 bases, leaving 17 bases between them. For the CDR3, the DNA is TGCGCCAGCAGCCAAGATGGGCCCAGTTGGGCAGTGAACACTGAAGCTTTCTTT. Encoded protein: CASSQDGPSWAVNTEAFF.

In this sample, this clonotype turned up once. The chain combines TRBV7-2 with TRBJ2-5; D not certain. The CDR3 is 13 residues long. The germline V and J ends were trimmed by 2 bases and 7 bases, with 11 bases remaining between them. Germline CDR1 reads SGHTA; CDR2 reads FQGNSA. The CDR3 region is CASSLKAFGTQYF. DNA for the CDR3: TGTGCCAGCAGCTTAAAGGCGTTCGGGACCCAGTACTTC.

This clonotype showed up just once. The chain carries TRBV20-1 and TRBJ2-5; D is unresolved. The CDR3 runs 11 residues. Between the trimmed V and J ends, which lost 4 bases and 4 bases, there was a span of 7 bases. CDR1 is DFQATT, CDR2 SNEGSKA, per germline (reference sequence). In DNA, the CDR3 is TGCAGTGCTACCGCACGAGAGACCCAGTACTTC. Its protein product is CSATARETQYF.

The chain recombines TRBV7-9 with TRBJ2-7; D not resolved. V lost 4 bases to trimming and J lost 3 bases, with 4 bases between them. The CDR3 has 11 amino acids. The germline V gene encodes CDR1 SEHNR and CDR2 FQNEAQ (reference sequence). CDR3 sequence (DNA): TGTGCCAGCAGCTCCTACTACGAGCAGTACTTC. It is translated as CASSSYYEQYF.

The V and J genes are TRBV11-2 and TRBJ2-7; TRBD2 matches at 7 bases. Germline V gene sequence: CDR1 SGHAT, CDR2 FQNNGV. The CDR3 extends over 17 amino acids. V shed 0 bases and J 3 bases; nucleotides not matched to a gene: 11. CDR3 nucleotide sequence: TGTGCCAGCAGCTTAGATTTCCGGCCTAGCGGCAGCTACGAGCAGTACTTC. Translated: CASSLDFRPSGSYEQYF.

The CDR3 DNA follows: TGTGCCAGCAGCTCTAGGGTATCAGGGGGCATCGGAAACATTCAGTACTTC. It translates to CASSSRVSGGIGNIQYF. The rearrangement links TRBV7-9 to TRBJ2-4, with 8 bases that match TRBD1. J lost 6 bases, V lost 4 bases, and 14 bases had no gene match. This CDR3 contains 17 residues. CDR1 SEHNR and CDR2 FQNEAQ come from the germline V gene (reference sequence). The full variable domain, rest sourced from reference TRBV7-9 and TRBJ2-4, is DTGVSQNPRHKITKRGQNVTFRCDPISEHNRLYWYRQTLGQGPEFLTYFQNEAQLEKSRLLSDRFSAERPKGSFSTLEIQRTEQGDSAMYLCASSSRVSGGIGNIQYFGAGTRLSVL.

This clonotype has ten or more counts. The V gene is TRBV7-8, the J gene TRBJ2-3; 8 bases align to TRBD1. V lost 5 bases and J lost 3; bases outside the gene matches: 10. This CDR3 contains 16 residues. Germline assignment: CDR1 SGHVS and CDR2 FQNEAQ. The CDR3 region has the DNA TGTGCCAGCAGCCCGAGACAGGGGCGAGGGACAGATACGCAGTATTTT. This codes for CASSPRQGRGTDTQYF.

J is TRBJ2-4 and V is TRBV12-3 or TRBV12-4; 7 positions agree with TRBD2. This CDR3 is 15 amino acids long. Trimming at V came to 5 bases and at J to 10 bases, leaving 14 bases not matched to a gene. Here the CDR3 DNA reads TGTGCCAGCAGTCGCGGGGGACTGCAATATCATATTCAGTACTTC. This gives the protein CASSRGGLQYHIQYF.

As concerns this clonotype: One end of the junction fails to match germline, which may point to a read error. The chain couples TRBV7-9 to TRBJ2-3, with a tentative D call TRBD1 (5 bases). This CDR3 spans 12 amino acids. CDR1 is SEHNR and CDR2 is FQNEAQ in the germline V gene (reference sequence). CDR3 nucleotides: TGTGCCAGCAGCTCAGGGTTAGATAAGCAGTATTTT. It encodes CASSSGLDKQYF.

This clonotype has just a few counts. This rearrangement joins TRBV5-5 to TRBJ2-3, with D possibly being TRBD1 (5 bases). With 9 bases removed from V and 7 bases from J, the gap between germline ends came to 18 bases. This CDR3 has 13 residues. Per the germline V gene, CDR1 is SGHKS and CDR2 is YYEKEE (reference sequence). DNA for the CDR3: TGTGCCATCGGCCTGGGGCCCTCCAATACGCAGTATTTT. It specifies CAIGLGPSNTQYF.

V gene TRBV11-3 combines with J gene TRBJ2-2; D not certain. Germline V lookup: CDR1 SGHNT, CDR2 YENEEA. The germline V and J ends were trimmed by 2 bases and 7 bases, with 11 bases remaining between them. CDR3 length equals 14 residues. The CDR3 DNA follows: TGTGCCAGCAGCTTATGGGTGAAGGGCGGGGAGCTGTTTTTT. Translated, it gives CASSLWVKGGELFF.

CDR3 sequence (DNA): TGCGCCAGCAGCCAGGCCGTCGGGACCCCCTTCTACGAGCAGTACTTC. Protein sequence: CASSQAVGTPFYEQYF. The chain links TRBV4-1 to TRBJ2-7; tentatively, D is TRBD1 or TRBD2 (5 bases each). Trimming pared 3 bases from V and 3 bases from J, leaving 18 bases between. CDR1 and CDR2 from the germline V gene are MGHRA and YSYEKL. The CDR3 has 16 residues.

The chain couples TRBV3-1 to TRBJ2-7; 9 nucleotides match TRBD1. The CDR3 is 13 residues long. With V trimmed by 8 bases and J by 6 bases, 8 bases remained unmatched. Germline CDR1 LGHDT, CDR2 YNNKEL (reference sequence). CDR3 coding DNA: TGTGCCAGCGGCGACAGGGGGGTACGCGAGCAGTACTTC. The encoded protein is CASGDRGVREQYF.

The chain recombines TRBV5-1 with TRBJ2-1; D is possibly TRBD1 or TRBD2 (5 bases each). The CDR3 contains 15 residues. V lost 0 bases to trimming and J lost 6 bases, with 13 bases between them. Germline V gene data show CDR1 as SGHRS and CDR2 as YFSETQ. In nucleotides, the CDR3 is TGCGCCAGCAGCTTGGAGGGTTGGGGGAGCAATGAGCAGTTCTTC. Residues: CASSLEGWGSNEQFF.

This clonotype was counted a few times. This chain connects TRBV10-3 to TRBJ1-1; D gene unclear. The CDR3 spans 13 residues. Trimming took 7 bases from V and 0 from J, leaving 9 bases between them. From germline, CDR1 is ENHRY and CDR2 SYGVKD. CDR3 protein: CAITANMNTEAFF. The CDR3 nucleotides read TGTGCCATCACAGCTAACATGAACACTGAAGCTTTCTTT.

This clonotype has only a few counts. The chain employs TRBV3-1 and TRBJ2-7, with a possible D match to TRBD1 (7 bases). Between the trimmed V and J ends, which lost 2 bases and 3 bases, there was a span of 14 bases. Germline V gene lookup returns CDR1 LGHDT and CDR2 YNNKEL (reference sequence). The CDR3 runs 15 residues. This CDR3 is CASSQPTGRIYEQYF. CDR3 DNA: TGTGCCAGCAGCCAACCGACAGGGAGGATCTACGAGCAGTACTTC.

J is TRBJ1-3 and V is TRBV5-5; D is unclear. CDR1 is SGHKS, CDR2 YYEKEE, per germline (reference sequence). V lost 6 bases and J 0 bases, leaving 13 bases between the germline ends. CDR3 length equals 15 residues. CDR3 protein: CASKGFAFSGNTIYF. The CDR3, as DNA: TGTGCCAGCAAAGGTTTCGCATTCTCTGGAAACACCATATATTTT.

This sequence joins TRBV9 and TRBJ2-7; 8 positions agree with TRBD2. Germline V gives CDR1 SGDLS, CDR2 YYNGEE. The CDR3 runs to 15 residues. The V gene end was trimmed by 0 bases and the J gene end by 2 bases; junction bases not matched to a gene: 4. CDR3 in DNA: TGTGCCAGCAGCGTAGGGCTAGCGGGTCCCTACGAGCAGTACTTC. This encodes CASSVGLAGPYEQYF.

This clonotype was detected only a few times. The rearrangement links TRBV20-1 to TRBJ1-1, with no clear D. Between the trimmed V and J ends, which lost 6 bases and 2 bases, there was a span of 10 bases. The CDR3 covers 12 residues. Germline V gives CDR1 DFQATT, CDR2 SNEGSKA (reference sequence). The CDR3 reads CSASRPNTEAFF. Here the CDR3 DNA reads TGCAGTGCAAGCCGTCCTAACACTGAAGCTTTCTTT.

This clonotype was seen a handful of times. The rearrangement uses TRBV24-1 and TRBJ2-7, with TRBD1 matching over 8 bases. The CDR3 extends over 15 amino acids. Trimming took 3 bases from V and 2 from J; bases not matched to a gene: 5. Per the germline V gene, CDR1 is KGHDR and CDR2 is SFDVKD. The CDR3 DNA sequence: TGTGCCACCAGTGATCCTCGGACAGGGACCTACGAGCAGTACTTC. It is translated as CATSDPRTGTYEQYF.

This clonotype has more than one count but fewer than ten. The V gene is TRBV5-5, the J gene TRBJ2-6; D is ambiguous. V was cut by 1 base and J by 0 bases, with 8 bases left in between. The CDR3 is 16 residues long. In germline, CDR1 is SGHKS, CDR2 YYEKEE (reference sequence). The CDR3 loop is CASSLWGSSGANVLTF. In DNA form, the CDR3 reads TGTGCCAGCAGCTTGTGGGGAAGCTCTGGGGCCAACGTCCTGACTTTC.

This clonotype was seen at least ten times. The chain carries TRBV5-6 and TRBJ1-2; no reliable D call. Germline values: CDR1 SGHDT, CDR2 YYEEEE. The CDR3 is 14 amino acids. The V and J ends lost 0 bases and 3 bases respectively, with 9 bases between them. As DNA, the CDR3 is TGTGCCAGCAGCTTGGTCGGAGCCGACTATGGCTACACCTTC. Protein product: CASSLVGADYGYTF.

The chain couples TRBV12-5 to TRBJ2-2; D may be TRBD2 (6 bases). CDR1 is LGHNT and CDR2 is FRNRAP in the germline V gene. Trimming took 3 bases from V and 7 from J, leaving 12 bases between them. The CDR3 spans 14 residues. The CDR3 loop reads CASGFQEGFGELFF. The CDR3 DNA reads as TGTGCTAGTGGTTTTCAGGAGGGCTTCGGGGAGCTGTTTTTT.

This clonotype has more than one count but fewer than ten. The genes are TRBV7-6 and TRBJ1-5, with 9 bases aligning to TRBD1. Trimming removed 3 bases from V and 3 bases from J; junction bases left unmatched: 12. This CDR3 spans 18 amino acids. CDR1 and CDR2 from the germline V gene are SGHVS and FNYEAQ. The CDR3 is CASSFYRWRDRDNQPQHF. As DNA, the CDR3 is TGTGCCAGCAGCTTCTACCGTTGGCGGGACAGGGACAATCAGCCCCAGCATTTT.

The chain is built from TRBV24-1 and TRBJ2-3; 10 bases match TRBD2. Trimming cost V 4 bases and J 4 bases; bases outside gene matches: 13. Germline CDR1 and CDR2: KGHDR and SFDVKD. The CDR3 runs to 18 residues. The CDR3: CATSEMPGASGSADTQYF. The CDR3 DNA sequence: TGTGCCACCAGTGAAATGCCGGGGGCTAGCGGGAGTGCAGATACGCAGTATTTT.